The 22 T cell receptor beta chains presented below share a single source sample, sequenced in a study of PD-1 blockade in classical Hodgkin lymphoma. Autologous stem cell transplantation was followed by relapse in every patient, and brentuximab vedotin exposure varied. Repertoires were generated with immunoSEQ multiplex PCR, while TCRdb's copy carries only in-frame clones and drops some. The sample includes about 61,000 clones, around 87% of them seen just once. The input for sequencing was peripheral blood mononuclear cells (PBMCs), taken at baseline. These receptors were collected from a human donor with classical Hodgkin lymphoma.

The chain uses TRBV29-1 and TRBJ1-2; tentatively, D is TRBD1 (5 bases). The CDR3 totals 13 residues. Germline CDR1 SQVTM, CDR2 ANQGSEA. The V end lost 7 bases, the J end lost 7 bases, and 19 bases lay between the germline ends. The CDR3 loop is CSAGEQAASGYTF. The CDR3 bases are TGCAGCGCGGGGGAACAGGCGGCGAGTGGCTACACCTTC.

In its sample, this clone was seen once. The sample has other DNA sequences that encode this CDR3 too. V usage is TRBV7-9 and J usage is TRBJ2-5; no clear D gene. CDR3 size: 11 residues. Germline V CDR1 and CDR2: SEHNR, FQNEAQ (reference sequence). V lost 5 bases, J lost 1 base, and 2 bases lay in between. The CDR3 DNA follows: TGTGCCAGCAGCCCCCAAGAGACCCAGTACTTC. Its protein is CASSPQETQYF.

The chain recombines TRBV19 with TRBJ1-5; D is possibly TRBD1 (6 bases). CDR1 is LNHDA and CDR2 is SQIVND in the germline V gene (reference sequence). This CDR3 has 12 amino acids. Trimming took off 9 bases at V and 5 bases at J, with 11 bases between the two ends. The DNA of the CDR3 is TGTGCCAGCCGAGGGGGGTATCAGCCCCAGCATTTT. It specifies CASRGGYQPQHF.

The sample holds one count of this clone. The chain links TRBV5-1 to TRBJ2-1; 7 bases match TRBD1. Germline CDR1 and CDR2: SGHRS and YFSETQ. The junction had 10 bases not matched to a gene; V was cut back by 4 bases and J by 3 bases. The CDR3 is 16 residues long. This chain's CDR3 is CASSLPGTAGYNEQFF. In DNA, the CDR3 is TGCGCCAGCAGCCTTCCCGGGACAGCTGGCTACAATGAGCAGTTCTTC.

V and J are TRBV5-1 and TRBJ2-1; TRBD2 is a possible D gene (5 bases). The CDR3 has 16 residues. Germline V CDR1 and CDR2: SGHRS, YFSETQ. V lost 0 bases, J lost 7 bases, and 17 bases lay in between. The CDR3 reads CASSLAGNSWRNEQFF. The CDR3 region has the DNA TGCGCCAGCAGCTTGGCGGGAAACTCCTGGAGGAATGAGCAGTTCTTC.

V and J are TRBV7-9 and TRBJ2-1; D not resolved. Germline V gives CDR1 SEHNR, CDR2 FQNEAQ (reference sequence). With 6 bases removed from V and 8 bases from J, the gap between germline ends came to 8 bases. The CDR3 contains 11 residues. DNA for the CDR3: TGTGCCAGCAGTCAGGCAGATGAGCAGTTCTTC. Translated: CASSQADEQFF.

This clone has a handful of counts. The V call is TRBV7-8, the J call TRBJ2-5; D ambiguous. Per germline, CDR1 SGHVS and CDR2 FQNEAQ. V lost 5 bases to trimming and J lost 2 bases, with 6 bases between them. This CDR3 contains 12 residues. CDR3 in amino acids: CASSRDQETQYF. The DNA of the CDR3 is TGTGCCAGCAGCCGAGATCAAGAGACCCAGTACTTC.

The gene calls are TRBV5-1 and TRBJ1-1; D is uncertain. Germline values: CDR1 SGHRS, CDR2 YFSETQ. The CDR3 is 11 residues long. V was pared by 0 bases and J by 6 bases, with 3 bases between. The CDR3 DNA sequence: TGCGCCAGCAGCTTGGGGGCTGAAGCTTTCTTT. Its translation is CASSLGAEAFF.

Here the CDR3 DNA reads TGTGCCACCAGCAGAGATGCCCTGGGTTACGAGCAGTACTTC. Encoded protein: CATSRDALGYEQYF. This rearrangement joins TRBV15 to TRBJ2-7; unclear D gene. Germline lookup yields CDR1 LNHNV and CDR2 YYDKDF (reference sequence). The CDR3 totals 14 residues. V lost 0 bases and J lost 4, with 10 bases in between.

The DNA of the CDR3 is TGTGCCAGCAGTTACTTGCCCCTTCCACCTAACTATGGCTACACCTTC. Translation: CASSYLPLPPNYGYTF. The chain joins TRBV6-5 to TRBJ1-2; D is unclear. Germline V gives CDR1 MNHEY, CDR2 SVGAGI. V shed 1 base and J shed 0 bases, with 12 bases lying between them. This CDR3 has 16 residues.

V is TRBV18 and J is TRBJ1-2; unclear D gene. The V gene's germline CDR1 is KGHSH and CDR2 LQKENI. CDR3 length: 14 amino acids. V lost 2 bases and J 4 bases, leaving 11 bases between the germline ends. The CDR3 DNA reads as TGTGCCAGCTCACCAGAGAGCCGAGGCTATGGCTACACCTTC. Protein: CASSPESRGYGYTF.

The chain has TRBV6-1 and TRBJ2-3; 8 positions match TRBD1. J was trimmed by 6 bases and V by 4 bases; bases with no gene match: 6. Germline lookup yields CDR1 MNHNS and CDR2 SASEGT. The CDR3 sequence is 14 residues long. The CDR3 spells CASSGDRQGDTQYF. The CDR3, as DNA: TGTGCCAGCAGTGGAGACCGACAGGGGGATACGCAGTATTTT.

J is TRBJ2-7 and V is TRBV5-6; TRBD1 might be the D (6 bases). V lost 4 bases, J lost 5 bases, and 19 bases lay in between. This CDR3 is built from 15 residues. The germline V gene has CDR1 SGHDT and CDR2 YYEEEE. The CDR3 spells CASSPGGGPIDEQYF. CDR3 in DNA: TGTGCCAGCAGCCCGGGTGGGGGCCCGATTGACGAGCAGTACTTC.

V and J are TRBV5-1 and TRBJ2-7; 7 bases fit TRBD1. J was trimmed by 4 bases and V by 1 base; bases with no gene match: 5. Germline values: CDR1 SGHRS, CDR2 YFSETQ. The length of the CDR3 is 14 residues. CDR3 sequence: CASSLRTGSYEQYF. CDR3 bases: TGCGCCAGCAGCTTGAGGACAGGATCTTACGAGCAGTACTTC.

The chain carries TRBV25-1 and TRBJ1-1; 10 bases are a match to TRBD1. This CDR3 contains 14 residues. The V gene's germline CDR1 is MGHDK and CDR2 SYGVNS. With 3 bases clipped from V and 8 bases from J, the junction kept 6 bases outside the gene matches. CDR3 in amino acids: CASSDDRGLTEAFF. As DNA, the CDR3 is TGTGCCAGCAGTGACGACAGGGGGCTTACCGAAGCTTTCTTT.

This sequence joins TRBV23-1 and TRBJ2-7; no firm D call. TRBV23-1 is labeled an ORF, and its function is uncertain. The length of the CDR3 is 14 residues. The V and J ends lost 0 bases and 5 bases respectively, with 11 bases between them. The CDR3 region has the DNA TGCGCCAGCAGTCAATCACAGCCCCCCCACGAGCAGTACTTC. Protein product: CASSQSQPPHEQYF.

The CDR3 protein is CASSQDRAGEQYF. The CDR3 nucleotides are TGTGCCAGCAGCCAGGACAGGGCGGGCGAGCAGTACTTC. The V and J genes are TRBV7-2 and TRBJ2-7, with 8 bases identical to TRBD1. Trimming at V came to 5 bases and at J to 6 bases, leaving 6 bases not matched to a gene. The germline CDR1 and CDR2 sequences are SGHTA and FQGNSA. This CDR3 has 13 amino acids.

This chain joins TRBV7-2 and TRBJ2-3; unclear D gene. The CDR3 has 14 residues. CDR1 is SGHTA, CDR2 FQGNSA, per germline. Trimming removed 2 bases at V and 0 bases at J, with 6 bases between. The DNA of the CDR3 is TGTGCCAGCAGCTTACAGGTTAGCACAGATACGCAGTATTTT. This gives the protein CASSLQVSTDTQYF.

This chain joins TRBV12-5 and TRBJ2-7; D not resolved. Trimming left V 4 bases short and J 4 bases short, with 14 bases between. Per germline, CDR1 LGHNT and CDR2 FRNRAP. This CDR3 is 14 amino acids long. The DNA for the CDR3 is TGTGCTAGTGGTTCAGCGCCGAATACGTACGAGCAGTACTTC. Translation: CASGSAPNTYEQYF. The full variable domain, its missing parts supplied by reference TRBV12-5 and TRBJ2-7, is DARVTQTPRHKVTEMGQEVTMRCQPILGHNTVFWYRQTMMQGLELLAYFRNRAPLDDSGMPKDRFSAEMPDATLATLKIQPSEPRDSAVYFCASGSAPNTYEQYFGPGTRLTVT.

The chain uses TRBV29-1 and TRBJ2-2; no clear D gene. Looked up from germline, CDR1 is SQVTM and CDR2 is ANQGSEA. Trimming shortened V by 0 bases and J by 6 bases, and 17 bases separated the two germline ends. The CDR3 runs to 16 residues. The CDR3 DNA reads TGCAGCGTTGAAGATAATCACTCCCGGGTCCCCGGGGAGCTGTTTTTT. Its translation: CSVEDNHSRVPGELFF.

V and J are TRBV6-5 and TRBJ1-1, with D perhaps TRBD1 (5 bases). V was trimmed by 10 bases and J by 1 base, leaving 13 bases between them. Germline V gives CDR1 MNHEY, CDR2 SVGAGI. This CDR3 has 13 residues. The CDR3 DNA sequence: TGTGCCATCTCCCAGGGTGGGAACACTGAAGCTTTCTTT. Residues: CAISQGGNTEAFF.

This rearrangement joins TRBV4-2 to TRBJ2-7; 9 bases match TRBD2. After removal of 0 bases from V and 7 bases from J, the junction contained 16 bases not matched to a gene. CDR3 length equals 18 residues. Germline CDR1 LGHNA, CDR2 YNFKEQ. DNA for the CDR3: TGTGCCAGCAGCCAAGAAATAGGAGCGGGGGGCTTTACTAGGGAGCAGTACTTC. This codes for CASSQEIGAGGFTREQYF.